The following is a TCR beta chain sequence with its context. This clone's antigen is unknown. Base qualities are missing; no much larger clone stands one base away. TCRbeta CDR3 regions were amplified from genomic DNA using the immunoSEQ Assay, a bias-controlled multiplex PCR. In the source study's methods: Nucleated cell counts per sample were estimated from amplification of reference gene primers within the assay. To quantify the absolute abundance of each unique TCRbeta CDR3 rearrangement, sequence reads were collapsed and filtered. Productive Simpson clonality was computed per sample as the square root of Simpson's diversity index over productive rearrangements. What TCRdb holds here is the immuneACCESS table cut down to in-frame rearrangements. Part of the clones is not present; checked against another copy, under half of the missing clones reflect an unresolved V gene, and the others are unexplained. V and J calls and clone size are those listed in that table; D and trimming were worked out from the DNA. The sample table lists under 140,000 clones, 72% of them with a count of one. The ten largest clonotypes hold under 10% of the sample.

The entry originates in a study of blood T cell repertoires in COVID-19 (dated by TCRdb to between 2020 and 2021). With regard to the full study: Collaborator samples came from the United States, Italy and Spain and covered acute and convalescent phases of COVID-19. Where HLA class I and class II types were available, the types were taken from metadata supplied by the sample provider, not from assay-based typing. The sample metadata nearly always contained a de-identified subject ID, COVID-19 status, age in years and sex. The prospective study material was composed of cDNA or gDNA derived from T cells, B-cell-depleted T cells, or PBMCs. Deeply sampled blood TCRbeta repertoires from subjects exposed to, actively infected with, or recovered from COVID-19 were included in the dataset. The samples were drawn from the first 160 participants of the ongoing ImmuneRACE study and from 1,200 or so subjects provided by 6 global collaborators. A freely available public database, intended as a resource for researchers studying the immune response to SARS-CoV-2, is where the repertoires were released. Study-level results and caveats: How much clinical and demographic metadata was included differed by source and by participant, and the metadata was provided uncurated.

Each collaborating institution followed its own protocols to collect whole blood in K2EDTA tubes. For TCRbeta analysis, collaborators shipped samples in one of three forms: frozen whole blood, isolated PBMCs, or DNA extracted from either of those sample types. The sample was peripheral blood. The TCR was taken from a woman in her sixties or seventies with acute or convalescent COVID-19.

In nucleotides, the sequence is TGTGCCAGCTCACTTGAACCGGGGAGACCCCTCCACTTT. This gives the protein CASSLEPGRPLHF. Recombination connected TRBV18 to TRBJ1-6, with an unclear D gene assignment. Inclusive of the bounding cysteine and phenylalanine, the CDR3 is 13 residues long. The DNA shown is the 39-base CDR3, in frame from base 1. V loses 4 bases, J loses 12 bases, and the germline ends lie 13 bases apart. According to the germline V gene, CDR1 reads KGHSH and CDR2 reads LQKENI.